This TCR beta chain originates from a study of cytomegalovirus exposure and HLA in healthy donors. PCR involved 60 Vbeta and 13 Jbeta primers. Assay: immunoSEQ multiplex PCR; the TCRdb copy retains only in-frame clones and omits some. The sample includes about 100,000 clones, 65% to 80% seen only once; the top ten take less than 11%. The CDR3 runs to 14 residues. V was pared by 2 bases and J by 6 bases, with 6 bases of the junction left unmatched. Germline V gene sequence: CDR1 GTSNPN, CDR2 SVGIG (reference sequence). This clone was seen once. This receptor was taken from a man aged 45-60 years in good health and CMV-seronegative. The chain carries TRBV30 and TRBJ2-1, with 8 bases lining up with TRBD1. The specimen sequenced was PBMCs. The CDR3 DNA reads as TGTGCCTGGAGTAGTCGGACAGGGTTCAATGAGCAGTTCTTC. It specifies CAWSSRTGFNEQFF.